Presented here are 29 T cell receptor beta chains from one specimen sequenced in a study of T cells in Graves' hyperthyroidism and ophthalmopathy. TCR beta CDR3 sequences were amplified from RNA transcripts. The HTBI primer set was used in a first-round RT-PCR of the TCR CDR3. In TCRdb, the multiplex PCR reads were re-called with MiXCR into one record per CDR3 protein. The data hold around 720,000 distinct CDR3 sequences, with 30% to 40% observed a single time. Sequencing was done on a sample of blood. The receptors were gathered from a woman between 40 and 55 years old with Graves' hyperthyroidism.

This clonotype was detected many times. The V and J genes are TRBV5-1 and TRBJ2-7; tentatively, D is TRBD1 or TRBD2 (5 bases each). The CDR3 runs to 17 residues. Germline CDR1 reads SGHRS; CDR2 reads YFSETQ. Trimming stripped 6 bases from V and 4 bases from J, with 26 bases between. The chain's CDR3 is CASTLGPTTRVIYEQYF. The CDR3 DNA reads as TGCGCCAGCACCCTGGGACCGACCACGAGGGTGATTTACGAGCAGTACTTC.

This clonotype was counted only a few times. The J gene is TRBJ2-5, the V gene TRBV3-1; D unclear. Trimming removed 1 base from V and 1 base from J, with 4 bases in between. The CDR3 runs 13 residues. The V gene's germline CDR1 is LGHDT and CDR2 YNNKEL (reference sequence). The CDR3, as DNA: TGTGCCAGCAGCCAAGGCATCCAAGAGACCCAGTACTTC. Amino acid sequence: CASSQGIQETQYF.

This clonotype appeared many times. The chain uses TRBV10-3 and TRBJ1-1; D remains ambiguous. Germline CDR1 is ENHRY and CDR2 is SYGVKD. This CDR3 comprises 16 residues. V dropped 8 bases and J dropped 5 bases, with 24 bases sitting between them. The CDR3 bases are TGTGCCATCTCATCCCTCGCCCAAACCCTCACTACTGAAGCTTTCTTT. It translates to CAISSLAQTLTTEAFF.

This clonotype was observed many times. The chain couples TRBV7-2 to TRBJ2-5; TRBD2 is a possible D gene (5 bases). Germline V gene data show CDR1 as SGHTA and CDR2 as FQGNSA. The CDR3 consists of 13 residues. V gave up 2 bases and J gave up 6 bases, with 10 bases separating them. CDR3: CASSLSGGKTQYF. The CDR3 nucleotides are TGTGCCAGCAGCTTAAGTGGAGGAAAGACCCAGTACTTC.

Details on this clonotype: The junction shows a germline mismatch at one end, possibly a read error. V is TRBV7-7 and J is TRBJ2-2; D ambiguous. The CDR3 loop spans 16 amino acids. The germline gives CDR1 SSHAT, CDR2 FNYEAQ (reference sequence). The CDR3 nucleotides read TGTGCTAGCAGCTTAATGGACGGATCGAACACCGGGGAGCTGTTTTTT. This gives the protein CASSLMDGSNTGELFF.

The CDR3 protein is CASSFAAGSHEQYF. The CDR3 DNA reads TGTGCCAGCAGTTTTGCAGCGGGAAGTCACGAGCAGTACTTC. The V call is TRBV6-5, the J call TRBJ2-7; 7 bases align to TRBD2. CDR1 and CDR2 (germline): MNHEY, SVGAGI. This CDR3 contains 14 residues. After removal of 4 bases from V and 5 bases from J, the junction contained 8 bases not matched to a gene.

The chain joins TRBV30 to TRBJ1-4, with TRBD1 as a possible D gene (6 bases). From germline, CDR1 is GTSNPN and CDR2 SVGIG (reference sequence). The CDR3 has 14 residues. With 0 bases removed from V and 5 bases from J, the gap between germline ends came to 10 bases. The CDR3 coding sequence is TGTGCCTGGAGTGTCGGAGGGGGGAATGAAAAACTGTTTTTT. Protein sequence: CAWSVGGGNEKLFF. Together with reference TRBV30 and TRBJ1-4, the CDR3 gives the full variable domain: SQTIHQWPATLVQPVGSPLSLECTVEGTSNPNLYWYRQAAGRGLQLLFYSVGIGQISSEVPQNLSASRPQDRQFILSSKKLLLSDSGFYLCAWSVGGGNEKLFFGSGTQLSVL.

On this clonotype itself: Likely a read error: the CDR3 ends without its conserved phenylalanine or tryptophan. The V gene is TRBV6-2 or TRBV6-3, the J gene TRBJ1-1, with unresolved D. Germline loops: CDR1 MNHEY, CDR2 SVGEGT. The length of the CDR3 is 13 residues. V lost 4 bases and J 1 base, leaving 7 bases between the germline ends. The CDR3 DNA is TGTGCCAGCAGTTCCTACAAGAACACTGAAGCTTTCTAT. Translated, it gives CASSSYKNTEAFY.

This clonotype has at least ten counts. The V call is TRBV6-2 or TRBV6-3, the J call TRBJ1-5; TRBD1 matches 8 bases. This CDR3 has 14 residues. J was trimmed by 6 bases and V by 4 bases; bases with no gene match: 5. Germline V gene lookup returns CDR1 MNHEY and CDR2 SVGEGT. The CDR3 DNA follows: TGTGCCAGCAGTTTGGACAGGGTTCGTCAGCCCCAGCATTTT. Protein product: CASSLDRVRQPQHF.

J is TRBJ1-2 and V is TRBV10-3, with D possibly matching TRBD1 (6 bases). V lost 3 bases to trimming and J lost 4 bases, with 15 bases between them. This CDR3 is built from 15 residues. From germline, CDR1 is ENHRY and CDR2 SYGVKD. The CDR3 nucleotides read TGTGCCATCAGTGAAGAGGCCAGGGGAGGCTATGGCTACACCTTC. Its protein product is CAISEEARGGYGYTF.

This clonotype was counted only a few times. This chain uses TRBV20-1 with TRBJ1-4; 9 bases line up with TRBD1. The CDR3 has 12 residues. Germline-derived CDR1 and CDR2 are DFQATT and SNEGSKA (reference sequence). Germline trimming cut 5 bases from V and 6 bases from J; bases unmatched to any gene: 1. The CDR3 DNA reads TGCAGTGCTCGGGACAGGGATGAAAAACTGTTTTTT. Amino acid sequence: CSARDRDEKLFF.

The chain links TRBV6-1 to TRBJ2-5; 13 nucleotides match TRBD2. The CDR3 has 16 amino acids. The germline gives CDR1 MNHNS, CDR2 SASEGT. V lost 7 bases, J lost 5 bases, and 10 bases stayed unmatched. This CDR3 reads CASIPGLAGRRETQYF. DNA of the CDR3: TGTGCCAGCATCCCGGGACTAGCGGGGAGGAGGGAGACCCAGTACTTC.

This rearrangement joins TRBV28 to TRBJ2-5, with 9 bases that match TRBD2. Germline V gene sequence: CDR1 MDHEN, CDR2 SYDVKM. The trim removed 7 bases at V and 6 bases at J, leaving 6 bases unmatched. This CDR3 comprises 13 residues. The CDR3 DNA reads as TGTGCCAGCATTCTAGCGGGAACACAGACCCAGTACTTC. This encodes CASILAGTQTQYF.

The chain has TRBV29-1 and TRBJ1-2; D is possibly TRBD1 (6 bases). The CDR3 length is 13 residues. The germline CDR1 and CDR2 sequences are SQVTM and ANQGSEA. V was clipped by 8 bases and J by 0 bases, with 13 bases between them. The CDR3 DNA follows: TGCAGCTTAGAGGGACAAGCTAACTATGGCTACACCTTC. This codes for CSLEGQANYGYTF.

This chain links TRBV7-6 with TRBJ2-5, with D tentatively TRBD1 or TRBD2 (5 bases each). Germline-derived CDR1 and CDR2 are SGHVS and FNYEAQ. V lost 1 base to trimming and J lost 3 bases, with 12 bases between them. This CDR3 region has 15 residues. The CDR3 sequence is CASSLEGTHEETQYF. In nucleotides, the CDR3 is TGTGCCAGCAGCTTAGAGGGGACCCATGAAGAGACCCAGTACTTC.

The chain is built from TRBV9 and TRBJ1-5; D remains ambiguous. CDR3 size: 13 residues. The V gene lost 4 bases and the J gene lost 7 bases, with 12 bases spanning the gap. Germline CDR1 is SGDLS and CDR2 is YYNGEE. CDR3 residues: CASSQEAEQPQHF. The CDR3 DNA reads TGTGCCAGCAGCCAAGAGGCAGAACAGCCCCAGCATTTT.

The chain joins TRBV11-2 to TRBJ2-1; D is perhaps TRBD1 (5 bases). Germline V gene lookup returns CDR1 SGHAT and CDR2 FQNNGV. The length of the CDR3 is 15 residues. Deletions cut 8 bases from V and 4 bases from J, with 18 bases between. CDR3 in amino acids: CASGPQGDSYNEQFF. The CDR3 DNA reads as TGTGCCAGCGGCCCCCAGGGCGACAGTTACAATGAGCAGTTCTTC.

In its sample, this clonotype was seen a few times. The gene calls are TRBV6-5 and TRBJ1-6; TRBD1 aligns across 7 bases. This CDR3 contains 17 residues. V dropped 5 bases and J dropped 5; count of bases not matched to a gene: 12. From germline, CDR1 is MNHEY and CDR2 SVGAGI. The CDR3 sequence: CASSLHLRQGDNSPLHF. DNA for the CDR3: TGTGCCAGCAGTCTCCACCTCAGACAGGGCGATAATTCACCCCTCCACTTT.

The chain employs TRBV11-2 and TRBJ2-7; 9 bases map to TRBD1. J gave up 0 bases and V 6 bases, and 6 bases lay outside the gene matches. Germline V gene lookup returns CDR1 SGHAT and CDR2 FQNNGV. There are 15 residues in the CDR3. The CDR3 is CASRNPGQGSYEQYF. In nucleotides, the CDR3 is TGTGCCAGCAGAAACCCGGGACAGGGCTCCTACGAGCAGTACTTC.

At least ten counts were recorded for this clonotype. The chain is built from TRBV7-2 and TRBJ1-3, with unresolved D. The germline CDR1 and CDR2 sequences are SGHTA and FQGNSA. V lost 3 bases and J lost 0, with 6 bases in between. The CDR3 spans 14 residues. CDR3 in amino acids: CASSFYISGNTIYF. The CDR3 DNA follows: TGTGCCAGCAGCTTTTATATCTCTGGAAACACCATATATTTT.

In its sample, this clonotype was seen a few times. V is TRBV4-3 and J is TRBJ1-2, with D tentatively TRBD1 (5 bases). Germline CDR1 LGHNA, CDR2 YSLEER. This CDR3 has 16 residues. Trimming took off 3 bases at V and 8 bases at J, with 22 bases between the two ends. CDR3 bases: TGCGCCAGCAGCCACCGGGGCAGGGAAAAGTCGGGGGGCTACACCTTC. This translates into CASSHRGREKSGGYTF.

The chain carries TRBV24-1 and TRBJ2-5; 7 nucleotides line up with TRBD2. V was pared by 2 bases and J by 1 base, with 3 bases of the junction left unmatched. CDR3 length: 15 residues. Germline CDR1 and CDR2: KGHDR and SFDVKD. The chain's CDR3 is CATSDSSGTQETQYF. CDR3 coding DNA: TGTGCCACCAGTGATTCCAGCGGGACCCAAGAGACCCAGTACTTC.

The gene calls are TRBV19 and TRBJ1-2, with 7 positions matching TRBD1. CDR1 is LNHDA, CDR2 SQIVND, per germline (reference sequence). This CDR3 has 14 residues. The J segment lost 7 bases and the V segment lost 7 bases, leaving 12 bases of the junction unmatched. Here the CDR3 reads CASTPQGPRGGYTF. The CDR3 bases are TGTGCCAGTACCCCACAGGGGCCTAGAGGTGGCTACACCTTC.

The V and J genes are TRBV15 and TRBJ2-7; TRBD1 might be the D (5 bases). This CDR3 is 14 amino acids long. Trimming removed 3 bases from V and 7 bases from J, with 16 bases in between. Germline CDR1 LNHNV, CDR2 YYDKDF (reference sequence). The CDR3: CATSSPPASGEQYF. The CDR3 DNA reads TGTGCCACCAGCAGTCCCCCAGCGTCAGGGGAGCAGTACTTC. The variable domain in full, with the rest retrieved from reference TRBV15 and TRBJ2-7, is DAMVIQNPRYQVTQFGKPVTLSCSQTLNHNVMYWYQQKSSQAPKLLFHYYDKDFNNEADTPDNFQSRRPNTSFCFLDIRSPGLGDTAMYLCATSSPPASGEQYFGPGTRLTVT.

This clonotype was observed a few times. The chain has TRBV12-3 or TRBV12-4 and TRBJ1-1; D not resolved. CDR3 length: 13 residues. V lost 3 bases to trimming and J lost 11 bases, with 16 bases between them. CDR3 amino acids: CASSFGRILEAFF. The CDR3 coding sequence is TGTGCCAGCAGTTTCGGGCGGATTTTGGAGGCTTTCTTT.

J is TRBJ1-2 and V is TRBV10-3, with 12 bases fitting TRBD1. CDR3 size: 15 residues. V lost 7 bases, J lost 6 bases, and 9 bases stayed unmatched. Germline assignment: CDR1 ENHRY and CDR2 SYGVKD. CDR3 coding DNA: TGTGCCATCAAAGCCGGGACAGGGGGCGCGGATGGCTACACCTTC. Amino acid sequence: CAIKAGTGGADGYTF.

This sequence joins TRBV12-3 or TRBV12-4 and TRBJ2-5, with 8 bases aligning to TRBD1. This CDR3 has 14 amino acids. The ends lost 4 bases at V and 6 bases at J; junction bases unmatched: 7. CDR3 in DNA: TGTGCCAGCAGTTACCGGACAGGGCTACAGACCCAGTACTTC. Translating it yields CASSYRTGLQTQYF.

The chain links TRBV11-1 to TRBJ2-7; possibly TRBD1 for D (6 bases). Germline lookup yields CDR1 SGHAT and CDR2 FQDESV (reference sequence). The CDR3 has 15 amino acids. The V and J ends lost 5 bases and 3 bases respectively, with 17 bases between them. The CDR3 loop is CASSTTGYRLYEQYF. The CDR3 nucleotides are TGTGCCAGCAGCACAACAGGGTATCGCCTCTACGAGCAGTACTTC.

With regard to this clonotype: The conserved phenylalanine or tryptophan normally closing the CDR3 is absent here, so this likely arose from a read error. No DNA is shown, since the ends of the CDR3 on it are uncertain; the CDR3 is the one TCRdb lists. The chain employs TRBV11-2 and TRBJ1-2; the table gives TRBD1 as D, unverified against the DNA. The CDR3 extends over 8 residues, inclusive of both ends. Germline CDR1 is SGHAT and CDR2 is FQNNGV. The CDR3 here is CASSLDGG.